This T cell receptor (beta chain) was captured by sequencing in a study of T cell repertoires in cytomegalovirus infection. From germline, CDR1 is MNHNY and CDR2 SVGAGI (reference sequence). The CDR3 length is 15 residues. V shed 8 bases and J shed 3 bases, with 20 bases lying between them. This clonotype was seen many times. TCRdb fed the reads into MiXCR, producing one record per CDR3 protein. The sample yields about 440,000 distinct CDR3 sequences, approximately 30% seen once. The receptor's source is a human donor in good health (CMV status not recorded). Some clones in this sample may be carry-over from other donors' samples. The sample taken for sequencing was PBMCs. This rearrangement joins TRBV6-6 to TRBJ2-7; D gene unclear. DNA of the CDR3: TGTGCCAGCCACAACTATAGGTCCAAGAGCTACGAGCAGTACTTC. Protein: CASHNYRSKSYEQYF.